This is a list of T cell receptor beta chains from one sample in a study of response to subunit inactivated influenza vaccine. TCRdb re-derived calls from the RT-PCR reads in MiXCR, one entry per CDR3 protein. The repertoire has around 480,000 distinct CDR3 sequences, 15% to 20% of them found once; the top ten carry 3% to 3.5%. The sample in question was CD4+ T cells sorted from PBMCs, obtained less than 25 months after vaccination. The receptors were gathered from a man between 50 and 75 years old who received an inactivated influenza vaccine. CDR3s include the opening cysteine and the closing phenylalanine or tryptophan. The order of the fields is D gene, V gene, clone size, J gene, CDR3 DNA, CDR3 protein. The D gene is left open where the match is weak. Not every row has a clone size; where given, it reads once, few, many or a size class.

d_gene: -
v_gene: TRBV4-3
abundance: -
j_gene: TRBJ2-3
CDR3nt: TGCGCCAGCAGCGACTACTTTCGGGCAGATACGCAGTATTTT
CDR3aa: CASSDYFRADTQYF

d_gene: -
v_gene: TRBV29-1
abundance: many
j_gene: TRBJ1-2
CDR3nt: TGCAGCGTTGACGGAAACTATGGCTACACCTTC
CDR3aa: CSVDGNYGYTF

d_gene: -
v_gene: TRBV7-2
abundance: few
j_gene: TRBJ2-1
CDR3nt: TGTGCCAGCAGCTTAGACGGGATGCCGGGAATGCCGCAGTTCTTC
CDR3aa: CASSLDGMPGMPQFF

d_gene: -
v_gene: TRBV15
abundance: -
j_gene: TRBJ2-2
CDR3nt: TGTGCCACCAGCAGAGATCTGGTAATCACCGGGGAGCTGTTTTTT
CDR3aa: CATSRDLVITGELFF

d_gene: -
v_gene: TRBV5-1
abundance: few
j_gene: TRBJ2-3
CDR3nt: TGCGCCAGCAGCTTTGGGAGGACGACGATTCTCCCAGATACGCAGTATTTT
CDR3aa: CASSFGRTTILPDTQYF

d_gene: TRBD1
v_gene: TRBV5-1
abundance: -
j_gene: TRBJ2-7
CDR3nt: TGCGCCAGCAGCTTGCCAGGGGGCCAGTACGAGCAGTACTTC
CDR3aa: CASSLPGGQYEQYF

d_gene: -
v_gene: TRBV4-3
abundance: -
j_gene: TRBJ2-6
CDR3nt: TGCGCCAGCAGCCAAGATAAACTTGCTGGGGCCAACGTCCTGACTTTC
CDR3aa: CASSQDKLAGANVLTF

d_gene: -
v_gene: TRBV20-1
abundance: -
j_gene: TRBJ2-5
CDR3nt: TGCAGTGCTAGACAAATTGGAGGAGCCCAAGAGACCCAGTACTTC
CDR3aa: CSARQIGGAQETQYF

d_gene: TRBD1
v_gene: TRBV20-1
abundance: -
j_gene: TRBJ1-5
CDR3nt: TGCAGTGCTAGAGGGGACAGCGCGAGCGCTACCCAGCATTTT
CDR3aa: CSARGDSASATQHF

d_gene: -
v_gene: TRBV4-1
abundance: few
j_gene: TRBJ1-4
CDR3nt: TGCGCCAGCAGCCAAGGGTATGGGGGGTGGTTGGAAAAACTGTTTTTT
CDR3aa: CASSQGYGGWLEKLFF

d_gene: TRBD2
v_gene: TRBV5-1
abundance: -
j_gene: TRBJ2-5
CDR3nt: TGCGCCAGCAGCTTAGGACTAGCTGCGTACCAAGAGACCCAGTACTTC
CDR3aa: CASSLGLAAYQETQYF

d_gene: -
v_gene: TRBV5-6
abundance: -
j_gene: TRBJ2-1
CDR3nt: TGTGCCAGCAGCCTTTTATACAACTTTCAGTTCTTC
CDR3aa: CASSLLYNFQFF

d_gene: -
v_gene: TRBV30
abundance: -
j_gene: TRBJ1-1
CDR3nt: TGTGCCTGGGTTCGGGCGAGTACTGAAGCTTTCTTT
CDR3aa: CAWVRASTEAFF

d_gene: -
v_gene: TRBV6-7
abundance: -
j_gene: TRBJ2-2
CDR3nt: TGTGCCAGCAGTTTTCGTTCGGAAGGTGCCACCGGGGAGCTGTTTTTT
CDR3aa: CASSFRSEGATGELFF

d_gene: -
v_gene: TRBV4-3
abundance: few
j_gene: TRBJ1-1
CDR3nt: TGCGCCAGCAGCCCGGGGTACGATGGGTCTGAAGCTTTCTTT
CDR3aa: CASSPGYDGSEAFF

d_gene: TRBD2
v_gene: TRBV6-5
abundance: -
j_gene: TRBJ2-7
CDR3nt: TGTGCCAGCAGTTACCTAGCGGGGGTGAAGGAGCAGTACTTC
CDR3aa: CASSYLAGVKEQYF

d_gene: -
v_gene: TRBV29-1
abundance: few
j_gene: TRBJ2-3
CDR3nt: TGCAGCGTTGATAAGGGAAGCGGGGATACGCAGTATTTT
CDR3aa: CSVDKGSGDTQYF

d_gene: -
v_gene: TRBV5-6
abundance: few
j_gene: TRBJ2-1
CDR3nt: TGTGCCAGCAGCTCCGCGGGTCAAAGTGAGCAGTTCTTC
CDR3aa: CASSSAGQSEQFF

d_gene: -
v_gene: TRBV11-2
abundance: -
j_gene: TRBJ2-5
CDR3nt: TGTGCCAGCAGCTTAGACCAGACCCAGTACTTC
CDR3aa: CASSLDQTQYF